A selection of T cell receptor beta chains follows, all from one sample in a study of blood T cell repertoires in COVID-19. Assay used: immunoSEQ multiplex PCR; TCRdb lists only in-frame clones, some missing. The sample records 100,000 to 150,000 clones, approximately 80% being singletons. The specimen was peripheral blood. The receptor set was obtained from a man in his 60s with acute or convalescent COVID-19. CDR3s include the opening cysteine and the closing phenylalanine or tryptophan. D genes are given only for firm matches. The size field is filled for only some rows; it gives once, few, many or a size class.

d_gene: TRBD2; j_gene: TRBJ2-7; abundance: -; v_gene: TRBV3-1/TRBV3-2; CDR3aa: CASSQDKLGLAIGSYEQYF; CDR3nt: TGTGCCAGCAGCCAAGATAAACTGGGACTAGCAATCGGCTCCTACGAGCAGTACTTC
d_gene: TRBD2; j_gene: TRBJ2-3; abundance: -; v_gene: TRBV9; CDR3aa: CATSRGGLAATDTQYF; CDR3nt: TGTGCCACGTCGAGGGGCGGACTAGCGGCAACAGATACGCAGTATTTT
d_gene: TRBD2; j_gene: TRBJ2-7; abundance: -; v_gene: TRBV7-6; CDR3aa: CASSRGGDLYEQYF; CDR3nt: TGTGCCAGCAGCCGGGGGGGGGACCTTTACGAGCAGTACTTC
d_gene: -; j_gene: TRBJ2-2; abundance: -; v_gene: TRBV11-2; CDR3aa: CASSLTGANTGELFF; CDR3nt: TGTGCCAGCAGCTTAACCGGGGCGAACACCGGGGAGCTGTTTTTT
d_gene: TRBD2; j_gene: TRBJ2-1; abundance: -; v_gene: TRBV15; CDR3aa: CATSRGTSSVGEQFF; CDR3nt: TGTGCCACCAGCAGAGGGACTAGTTCGGTTGGTGAGCAGTTCTTC
d_gene: TRBD1; j_gene: TRBJ1-2; abundance: -; v_gene: TRBV4-1; CDR3aa: CASSPMDREAYGYTF; CDR3nt: TGCGCCAGCAGTCCCATGGACAGGGAGGCCTATGGCTACACCTTC
d_gene: TRBD2; j_gene: TRBJ2-5; abundance: -; v_gene: TRBV5-4; CDR3aa: CASRNRLAGKGTQYF; CDR3nt: TGTGCCAGCCGAAACCGGCTAGCGGGGAAAGGGACCCAGTACTTC
d_gene: -; j_gene: TRBJ1-2; abundance: -; v_gene: TRBV7-2; CDR3aa: CASNPSAGNYGYTF; CDR3nt: TGTGCCAGCAACCCGTCGGCAGGAAACTATGGCTACACCTTC
d_gene: TRBD1; j_gene: TRBJ1-1; abundance: -; v_gene: TRBV5-1; CDR3aa: CASSFGTGTNTEAFF; CDR3nt: TGCGCCAGCAGCTTTGGGACAGGAACTAACACTGAAGCTTTCTTT
d_gene: -; j_gene: TRBJ1-5; abundance: -; v_gene: TRBV28; CDR3aa: CASSLRQLNQPQHF; CDR3nt: TGTGCCAGCAGTCTTCGACAGCTAAATCAGCCCCAGCATTTT
d_gene: TRBD2; j_gene: TRBJ2-2; abundance: -; v_gene: TRBV4-1; CDR3aa: CASSQVASGRRANTGELFF; CDR3nt: TGCGCCAGCAGCCAGGTGGCTAGCGGGAGGCGCGCGAACACCGGGGAGCTGTTTTTT
d_gene: TRBD1; j_gene: TRBJ1-2; abundance: -; v_gene: TRBV6-6; CDR3aa: CASRDRFNYGYTF; CDR3nt: TGTGCCAGCAGGGACAGGTTTAACTATGGCTACACCTTC
d_gene: TRBD1; j_gene: TRBJ1-4; abundance: -; v_gene: TRBV7-2; CDR3aa: CASSLVGTGGEKLFF; CDR3nt: TGTGCCAGCAGCTTAGTTGGGACAGGCGGCGAAAAACTGTTTTTT
d_gene: TRBD1; j_gene: TRBJ1-1; abundance: -; v_gene: TRBV19; CDR3aa: CASSPDRGWGAFF; CDR3nt: TGTGCCAGTAGTCCGGACAGGGGCTGGGGAGCTTTCTTT
d_gene: -; j_gene: TRBJ1-1; abundance: -; v_gene: TRBV2; CDR3aa: CASSELNTEAFF; CDR3nt: TGTGCCAGCAGTGAACTCAACACTGAAGCTTTCTTT
d_gene: -; j_gene: TRBJ1-1; abundance: -; v_gene: TRBV15; CDR3aa: CATSRSNTEAFF; CDR3nt: TGTGCCACCTCCCGTTCTAACACTGAAGCTTTCTTT
d_gene: -; j_gene: TRBJ2-6; abundance: -; v_gene: TRBV24-1; CDR3aa: CATSDPSSGSGAGANVLTF; CDR3nt: TGTGCCACCAGTGATCCCTCCAGTGGTTCAGGGGCTGGGGCCAACGTCCTGACTTTC
d_gene: -; j_gene: TRBJ1-2; abundance: -; v_gene: TRBV21-1; CDR3aa: CASILSGYYGYTF; CDR3nt: TGTGCCAGCATCCTATCAGGCTACTATGGCTACACCTTC
d_gene: TRBD1; j_gene: TRBJ2-7; abundance: -; v_gene: TRBV12-3/TRBV12-4; CDR3aa: CASSDRVHEQYF; CDR3nt: TGTGCCAGCAGTGACAGGGTCCACGAGCAGTACTTC
d_gene: TRBD2; j_gene: TRBJ2-2; abundance: -; v_gene: TRBV5-6; CDR3aa: CASSPRAGAGTGELFF; CDR3nt: TGTGCCAGCAGCCCCCGAGCGGGAGCAGGCACCGGGGAGCTGTTTTTT
d_gene: TRBD2; j_gene: TRBJ2-3; abundance: -; v_gene: TRBV7-9; CDR3aa: CASSPEASGMGLTDTQYF; CDR3nt: TGTGCCAGCAGCCCCGAGGCTAGCGGGATGGGGTTGACAGATACGCAGTATTTT
d_gene: TRBD2; j_gene: TRBJ2-1; abundance: -; v_gene: TRBV5-1; CDR3aa: CASSSAGTSGAYNEQFF; CDR3nt: TGCGCCAGCAGCTCGGCCGGGACTAGCGGCGCGTACAATGAGCAGTTCTTC
d_gene: TRBD1; j_gene: TRBJ1-4; abundance: -; v_gene: TRBV9; CDR3aa: CASSVLGTGRVREKLFF; CDR3nt: TGTGCCAGCAGCGTGCTCGGGACAGGGCGAGTTAGGGAAAAACTGTTTTTT
d_gene: TRBD2; j_gene: TRBJ2-3; abundance: -; v_gene: TRBV6-2/TRBV6-3; CDR3aa: CASSHPTSGRGDTQYF; CDR3nt: TGTGCCAGCAGTCATCCGACTAGCGGGAGAGGGGATACGCAGTATTTT
d_gene: -; j_gene: TRBJ1-6; abundance: -; v_gene: TRBV6-5; CDR3aa: CASFSKGTFNSPLHF; CDR3nt: TGTGCCAGCTTTAGTAAAGGGACATTTAATTCACCCCTCCACTTT
d_gene: -; j_gene: TRBJ1-3; abundance: -; v_gene: TRBV3-1/TRBV3-2; CDR3aa: CASNKRSGNTIYF; CDR3nt: TGTGCCAGCAATAAGCGCTCTGGAAACACCATATATTTT
d_gene: TRBD1; j_gene: TRBJ1-4; abundance: once; v_gene: TRBV18; CDR3aa: CASSPRQGQDEKLFF; CDR3nt: TGTGCCAGCTCACCACGACAGGGGCAGGACGAAAAACTGTTTTTT
d_gene: -; j_gene: TRBJ2-7; abundance: -; v_gene: TRBV6-5; CDR3aa: CASSYSLGVFSEQYF; CDR3nt: TGTGCCAGCAGTTACTCCCTCGGGGTCTTCTCCGAGCAGTACTTC
d_gene: -; j_gene: TRBJ1-6; abundance: -; v_gene: TRBV28; CDR3aa: CASGPSGEGNSPLHF; CDR3nt: TGTGCCAGCGGTCCTTCCGGGGAGGGGAATTCACCCCTCCACTTT
d_gene: TRBD1; j_gene: TRBJ1-4; abundance: once; v_gene: TRBV29-1; CDR3aa: CSVGQTNEKLFF; CDR3nt: TGCAGCGTGGGACAGACTAATGAAAAACTGTTTTTT
d_gene: TRBD1; j_gene: TRBJ2-1; abundance: once; v_gene: TRBV6-4; CDR3aa: CASSDVRTGYYYNEQFF; CDR3nt: TGTGCCAGCAGTGACGTAAGGACAGGGTACTATTACAATGAGCAGTTCTTC
d_gene: TRBD1; j_gene: TRBJ2-7; abundance: -; v_gene: TRBV19; CDR3aa: CASTPGAGGSAITHYEQYF; CDR3nt: TGTGCCAGTACCCCCGGAGCAGGGGGAAGCGCTATCACCCACTACGAGCAGTACTTC
d_gene: -; j_gene: TRBJ1-2; abundance: -; v_gene: TRBV2; CDR3aa: CASVEGSYGYTF; CDR3nt: TGTGCCAGCGTGGAGGGGTCCTATGGCTACACCTTC
d_gene: -; j_gene: TRBJ2-6; abundance: -; v_gene: TRBV19; CDR3aa: CASSIGRTGSSGANVLTF; CDR3nt: TGTGCCAGTAGTATAGGCAGGACGGGAAGCTCTGGGGCCAACGTCCTGACTTTC
d_gene: -; j_gene: TRBJ2-7; abundance: few; v_gene: TRBV11-2; CDR3aa: CASSSRMGRTYEQYF; CDR3nt: TGTGCCAGCAGCTCCCGTATGGGCAGGACCTACGAGCAGTACTTC
d_gene: -; j_gene: TRBJ1-2; abundance: -; v_gene: TRBV19; CDR3aa: CASSILGAATYGYTF; CDR3nt: TGTGCCAGTAGTATCCTAGGGGCGGCGACCTATGGCTACACCTTC
d_gene: TRBD2; j_gene: TRBJ2-3; abundance: -; v_gene: TRBV9; CDR3aa: CASSLAGGRADTQYF; CDR3nt: TGTGCCAGCAGTTTAGCGGGAGGGAGGGCAGATACGCAGTATTTT
d_gene: TRBD2; j_gene: TRBJ2-1; abundance: -; v_gene: TRBV28; CDR3aa: CASSRSGLDNNEQFF; CDR3nt: TGTGCCAGCAGTAGATCGGGACTAGACAACAATGAGCAGTTCTTC
d_gene: -; j_gene: TRBJ2-2; abundance: -; v_gene: TRBV7-3; CDR3aa: CASRGDRGISTGELFF; CDR3nt: TGTGCCAGCAGGGGTGATAGGGGAATTTCCACCGGGGAGCTGTTTTTT
d_gene: -; j_gene: TRBJ1-1; abundance: -; v_gene: TRBV28; CDR3aa: CASSDPIFGTEAFF; CDR3nt: TGTGCCAGCAGTGACCCCATTTTCGGGACTGAAGCTTTCTTT
d_gene: -; j_gene: TRBJ2-5; abundance: few; v_gene: TRBV28; CDR3aa: CASRRGGETQYF; CDR3nt: TGTGCCAGCAGGAGGGGGGGAGAGACCCAGTACTTC
d_gene: TRBD2; j_gene: TRBJ2-3; abundance: -; v_gene: TRBV29-1; CDR3aa: CSVEETSGSTDTQYF; CDR3nt: TGCAGCGTTGAAGAGACTAGCGGGAGCACAGATACGCAGTATTTT
d_gene: -; j_gene: TRBJ2-7; abundance: -; v_gene: TRBV27; CDR3aa: CASSTLVIPHEQYF; CDR3nt: TGTGCCAGCAGTACCCTAGTGATCCCCCACGAGCAGTACTTC
d_gene: -; j_gene: TRBJ2-7; abundance: -; v_gene: TRBV7-2; CDR3aa: CASSSLAPSYEQYF; CDR3nt: TGTGCCAGCAGCTCCCTAGCGCCGAGCTACGAGCAGTACTTC
d_gene: TRBD1; j_gene: TRBJ1-1; abundance: -; v_gene: TRBV24-1; CDR3aa: CATSDPGQGNTEAFF; CDR3nt: TGTGCCACCAGTGATCCTGGACAGGGGAACACTGAAGCTTTCTTT
d_gene: -; j_gene: TRBJ2-5; abundance: -; v_gene: TRBV2; CDR3aa: CASRYRNPRETQYF; CDR3nt: TGTGCCAGCAGATACAGGAACCCCCGAGAGACCCAGTACTTC
d_gene: -; j_gene: TRBJ2-7; abundance: -; v_gene: TRBV11-1; CDR3aa: CASSLGGLPTYEQYF; CDR3nt: TGTGCCAGCAGCTTAGGAGGTTTACCAACCTACGAGCAGTACTTC
d_gene: -; j_gene: TRBJ2-1; abundance: once; v_gene: TRBV28; CDR3aa: CASSFAYLLGRTYSNEQFF; CDR3nt: TGTGCCAGCAGTTTCGCGTATCTCTTGGGCCGAACGTACAGCAATGAGCAGTTCTTC
d_gene: -; j_gene: TRBJ1-1; abundance: few; v_gene: TRBV5-3; CDR3aa: CARSFRNTEAFF; CDR3nt: TGTGCCAGAAGCTTCAGGAACACTGAAGCTTTCTTT
d_gene: TRBD1; j_gene: TRBJ1-6; abundance: few; v_gene: TRBV28; CDR3aa: CASRSTGTGYSPLHF; CDR3nt: TGTGCCAGCAGGTCAACCGGGACAGGGTATTCACCCCTCCACTTT
d_gene: TRBD2; j_gene: TRBJ2-3; abundance: -; v_gene: TRBV28; CDR3aa: CASSTGGASTDTQYF; CDR3nt: TGTGCCAGCAGTACGGGGGGGGCGAGTACAGATACGCAGTATTTT
d_gene: TRBD2; j_gene: TRBJ2-2; abundance: -; v_gene: TRBV19; CDR3aa: CASSTGLAGGPNTGELFF; CDR3nt: TGTGCCAGTAGTACTGGGCTAGCGGGAGGCCCGAACACCGGGGAGCTGTTTTTT
d_gene: -; j_gene: TRBJ1-2; abundance: -; v_gene: TRBV7-9; CDR3aa: CASSLTGPGYGYTF; CDR3nt: TGTGCCAGCAGCTTAACAGGGCCTGGATATGGCTACACCTTC
d_gene: -; j_gene: TRBJ1-3; abundance: -; v_gene: TRBV6-1; CDR3aa: CASSEVGGGSGNTIYF; CDR3nt: TGTGCCAGCAGTGAGGTAGGCGGTGGCTCTGGAAACACCATATATTTT
d_gene: -; j_gene: TRBJ2-7; abundance: few; v_gene: TRBV11-2; CDR3aa: CASSWTAGEGYEQYF; CDR3nt: TGTGCCAGCAGCTGGACAGCCGGAGAGGGGTACGAGCAGTACTTC
d_gene: -; j_gene: TRBJ1-1; abundance: -; v_gene: TRBV6-5; CDR3aa: CASRGWSDRNTEAFF; CDR3nt: TGTGCCAGCAGGGGGTGGTCAGACAGGAACACTGAAGCTTTCTTT